This is a list of T cell receptor beta chains from one sample in a study of early T cells in non-severe SARS-CoV-2 infection. TCRdb reanalysed the 5' RACE reads using MiXCR and keeps one entry per CDR3 protein. This table has 70,000 to 95,000 distinct CDR3 sequences, about 11% appearing once. Sequencing was done on a sample of whole blood. The origin of the receptors is an adult who was a healthcare worker with PCR-confirmed SARS-CoV-2 infection or an uninfected control (not recorded which). Both conserved end residues are part of each CDR3.

>TRBV2|TRBJ2-1
CASSGTSTYNEQFF
>TRBV7-2|TRBJ2-7
CASSLGVRQGGFYEQYF
>TRBV6-2/TRBV6-3|TRBJ2-1
CASWTGGYEQFF
>TRBV6-5|TRBJ2-7
CASSYSRGRYEQYF
>TRBV7-2|TRBJ1-2
CASSLDWTAYGYTF
>TRBV7-2|TRBJ2-6
CASSLAASGGTGANVLTF
>TRBV20-1|TRBJ2-3
CSAGWPRDTDTQYF
>TRBV20-1|TRBJ2-5
CSANPAGLLLGETQYF
>TRBV7-9|TRBJ1-1
CASSLSGGKTEAFF
>TRBV30|TRBJ2-7
CAWSGAASSYEQYF
>TRBV9|TRBJ2-1
CAGRDRVANEQFF
>TRBV10-3|TRBJ1-4
CAISDPGQGTNEKLFF
>TRBV27|TRBJ2-7
CASTGGAYEQYF
>TRBV7-2|TRBJ2-3
CASSLVVQVGDTQYF
>TRBV7-6|TRBJ1-3
CVSSLALGTGFSGNTIYF
>TRBV5-1|TRBJ2-1
CASSLDSSYNEQFF
>TRBV7-2|TRBJ2-4
CASSRQGKNIQYF
>TRBV5-5|TRBJ2-7
CASSIGPSYEQYF
>TRBV7-2|TRBJ2-1
CASSAKGGPYNEQFF
>TRBV6-5|TRBJ2-7
CASSSPVSYEQYF
>TRBV29-1|TRBJ2-1
CSGNRAYNEQFF
>TRBV11-3|TRBJ1-6
CASSLRLDSPLHF
>TRBV10-2|TRBJ2-2
CASSESKGIAGELFF
>TRBV6-2/TRBV6-3|TRBJ2-7
CASSYPGTTYEQYF
>TRBV7-6|TRBJ2-1
CASSPSDRVEGYNEQFF
>TRBV2|TRBJ2-2
CASKRGNTNTGELFF
>TRBV4-2|TRBJ2-7
CASSQDRYQQYF
>TRBV7-6|TRBJ1-5
CASSFRQGASSNQPQHF
>TRBV9|TRBJ2-7
CASSVGSFSYEQYF
>TRBV6-1|TRBJ2-3
CASSEAETGGDTQYF
>TRBV3-1|TRBJ2-7
CANSQLDGYEQYF
>TRBV14|TRBJ1-6
CASSQAWGALHF
>TRBV10-3|TRBJ1-5
CAISGGGGLQPQHF
>TRBV7-8|TRBJ1-3
CASSVSGTQTENTIYF
>TRBV12-3/TRBV12-4|TRBJ1-6
CASRGWDNSPLHF
>TRBV4-2|TRBJ1-2
CASSQGRQGAYGYTF
>TRBV29-1|TRBJ2-3
CSVVLTGTSTDTQYF
>TRBV5-4|TRBJ1-2
CASRPNPGLTALLSGYTF
>TRBV11-2|TRBJ1-1
CASNLITGPNTEAFF
>TRBV14|TRBJ2-1
CASSQGARSVEQFF